The entry that follows covers one T cell receptor beta chain sequence. This specimen belongs to a study of T cell changes during pregnancy in multiple sclerosis. V was cut by 1 base and J by 9 bases, with 17 bases left in between. This CDR3 comprises 15 residues. Germline-derived CDR1 and CDR2 are SGHRS and YFSETQ. Sequencing used immunoSEQ multiplex PCR; TCRdb keeps in-frame clones, though not all of them. The sample holds 50,000 or so clones; more than 80% are singletons and the top ten take under 0.6%. This TCR was recovered from a female donor in good health, enrolled as a control in a pregnancy study. Sequencing used CD4+ T cells from peripheral blood mononuclear cells, obtained after pregnancy. The chain recombines TRBV5-1 with TRBJ2-1; D is unclear. The CDR3, as DNA: TGCGCCAGCAGCTTGCTGGGTGTCGTGTCGGGTGAGCAGTTCTTC. Encoded protein: CASSLLGVVSGEQFF.